Shown below are 7 T cell receptor beta chains from a single sample sequenced in a study of CD8+CD57+ T cells in acquired aplastic anemia. The sequenced patients had an expansion of CD8+CD57+ cells seen by flow cytometry. CDR3 and TCR beta VDJ profiling relied on genomic DNA as the template. One entry per CDR3 protein, called by TCRdb with MiXCR from the reads. The profile shows some 200,000 distinct CDR3 sequences, 55% to 65% of them singletons. Sequenced sample: sorted CD4+, CD8+, or CD8+CD57+ T cells (not recorded which) from PBMCs. These receptors were taken from a human donor with aplastic anemia.

This clonotype was recorded at least ten times. This chain uses TRBV7-6 with TRBJ1-1; D is unresolved. This CDR3 region has 14 residues. V gave up 4 bases and J gave up 7 bases, with 16 bases separating them. Germline CDR1 reads SGHVS; CDR2 reads FNYEAQ. The CDR3 reads CASSSATGPHEAFF. CDR3 coding DNA: TGTGCCAGCAGCTCAGCAACCGGCCCTCATGAAGCTTTCTTT.

The chain uses TRBV29-1 and TRBJ1-1, with a possible D match to TRBD1 (5 bases). V was pared by 0 bases and J by 0 bases, with 11 bases between. The CDR3 sequence is 15 residues long. Per germline, CDR1 SQVTM and CDR2 ANQGSEA. The CDR3 region is CSVEDRGYLNTEAFF. The CDR3 DNA follows: TGCAGCGTTGAAGATAGGGGCTACCTGAACACTGAAGCTTTCTTT.

V and J are TRBV29-1 and TRBJ1-5; 8 bases are shared with TRBD1. The CDR3 extends over 15 amino acids. J gave up 2 bases and V 6 bases, and 9 bases lay outside the gene matches. Germline CDR1 SQVTM, CDR2 ANQGSEA. The CDR3 bases are TGCAGCGTCATCACAGGGGGTACAGGCAATCAGCCCCAGCATTTT. It codes for CSVITGGTGNQPQHF.

The rearrangement uses TRBV9 and TRBJ2-3; D not resolved. The germline CDR1 and CDR2 sequences are SGDLS and YYNGEE. Trimming pared 0 bases from V and 5 bases from J, leaving 10 bases between. CDR3 length equals 14 residues. CDR3 sequence reads: CASSVEVAGDTQYF. The CDR3 DNA is TGTGCCAGCAGCGTAGAGGTCGCTGGAGATACGCAGTATTTT.

Points on this clonotype: An end of the junction does not agree with germline; a read error may underlie this. The J gene is TRBJ2-5, the V gene TRBV5-1; 13 bases fit TRBD2. The CDR3 contains 14 residues. In germline, CDR1 is SGHRS, CDR2 YFSETQ. CDR3 DNA: TGCGCCAGCAGCACCGGACTAGCGGGAGAGGCCCAGTACTTC. It yields the protein CASSTGLAGEAQYF.

The chain joins TRBV19 to TRBJ1-1; D ambiguous. Germline-derived CDR1 and CDR2 are LNHDA and SQIVND (reference sequence). The CDR3 sequence is 11 residues long. Trimming pared 6 bases from V and 8 bases from J, leaving 10 bases between. This CDR3 reads CASSQNREAFF. The CDR3 DNA sequence: TGTGCCAGTAGCCAGAACAGAGAAGCTTTCTTT. The entire variable domain, with the rest obtained from reference TRBV19 and TRBJ1-1, is as follows: DGGITQSPKYLFRKEGQNVTLSCEQNLNHDAMYWYRQDPGQGLRLIYYSQIVNDFQKGDIAEGYSVSREKKESFPLTVTSAQKNPTAFYLCASSQNREAFFGQGTRLTVV.

There are a few counts of this clonotype. The chain is built from TRBV30 and TRBJ2-2; D is ambiguous. Germline CDR1 GTSNPN, CDR2 SVGIG (reference sequence). Trimming took 1 base from V and 4 from J, leaving 13 bases between them. CDR3 length equals 15 residues. CDR3 protein: CAWSGLDASTGELFF. The DNA of the CDR3 is TGTGCCTGGAGTGGACTCGATGCTAGCACCGGGGAGCTGTTTTTT.